This T cell receptor beta chain originates from a study of PD-1 blockade in classical Hodgkin lymphoma. Study-wide context: Every 2 weeks, patients got 3 mg/kg intravenous nivolumab. Study observations and caveats: Complete responders started with a diversity level that resembled newly diagnosed patients at baseline. Compared with baseline, CD4+ but not CD8+ TCR diversity had risen significantly by C4D1. Newly diagnosed patients reportedly trailed healthy donors in baseline TCR diversity.

Germline V gene lookup returns CDR1 LNHDA and CDR2 SQIVND (reference sequence). The CDR3 is 12 amino acids. Trimming shortened V by 6 bases and J by 1 base, and 6 bases separated the two germline ends. With respect to this clone: The antigen is undetermined.

Each patient relapsed following autologous stem cell transplantation, and prior brentuximab vedotin exposure differed. Sequencing used immunoSEQ multiplex PCR; TCRdb keeps in-frame clones, though not all of them. The profile covers roughly 50,000 clones, with over 60% appearing a single time and 20% to 25% taken by the ten largest. The rearrangement links TRBV19 to TRBJ1-1; D unresolved. The receptor was isolated from a human donor with classical Hodgkin lymphoma. The source material was peripheral blood mononuclear cells (PBMCs), sampled before the second cycle of nivolumab. DNA for the CDR3: TGTGCCAGTAGATGGTGGAACACTGAAGCTTTCTTT. It encodes CASRWWNTEAFF.